This T cell receptor (beta chain) appears in the sequencing data of a study of HIV-infected children after antiretroviral therapy interruption. Overall study context: Interruption group median age about 9.5 years; continuous group more than 7 years.

Unique molecular identifiers were included in an RNA-based 3' RACE TCR library. TCRdb used MiXCR to reprocess the 3' RACE reads, holding one entry per CDR3 protein. The table shows about 89,000 distinct CDR3 sequences, with around 6.9% occurring only once. Treatment specified: PENTA 11 planned treatment interruption arm or continuous ART arm. Trimming took 10 bases from V and 5 from J, leaving 20 bases between them. This CDR3 comprises 14 residues. CDR1 is MNHNS and CDR2 is SASEGT in the germline V gene. This clonotype has a count of ten or more. The chain carries TRBV6-1 and TRBJ1-2; D perhaps matches TRBD1 (6 bases). Sequences were derived from CD45RA+ CD4+ T cells from PBMCs, pooled from several time points, sampled from a donor given antiretroviral therapy, either interrupted or continuous. Subset specified: naive CD4+ CD45RA+ CD45RO- T cells. The clonotype originates from a pool of human donors with HIV. CDR3 protein: CATTLEQGAYGYTF. CDR3 in DNA: TGTGCCACAACCCTCGAACAGGGAGCATATGGCTACACCTTC.